This is a list of T cell receptor beta chains from one sample in a study of shared clonotypes between healthy human individuals. Sequencing was performed with immunoSEQ multiplex PCR; in TCRdb, only in-frame clones are kept and a portion is missing. Counted here are over a million clones, over 95% occurring once; the ten biggest clones make up about 1.2%. Input material: naive CD4+ T cells sorted from blood. The receptors stem from a man aged 25 to 40 in good health. Both conserved end residues are part of each CDR3. A D gene is named only where the DNA matches it firmly. Some rows have no size entry. The others give once, few or many, or a class for an expanded clone.

>TRBD2|-|TRBJ2-1|TRBV25-1
CASSDPAGVNNEQFF
TGTGCCAGCAGTGACCCAGCGGGAGTCAACAATGAGCAGTTCTTC
>-|once|TRBJ2-7|TRBV15
CATSRDRQGTGGEQYF
TGTGCCACCAGCAGAGATCGTCAGGGGACTGGGGGCGAGCAGTACTTC
>TRBD1|-|TRBJ1-2|TRBV6-5
CASSPATGFYGYTF
TGTGCCAGCAGCCCCGCGACAGGGTTCTATGGCTACACCTTC
>TRBD2|-|TRBJ2-7|TRBV28
CASSLTLAGVHEQYF
TGTGCCAGCAGCCTAACTCTAGCGGGAGTACACGAGCAGTACTTC
>TRBD2|-|TRBJ2-7|TRBV11-2
CASSSRGARPYEQYF
TGTGCCAGCAGCTCGCGGGGGGCGAGACCCTACGAGCAGTACTTC
>TRBD1|-|TRBJ1-5|TRBV7-9
CASSRGDRGPQPQHF
TGTGCCAGCAGCCGCGGGGACAGGGGCCCTCAGCCCCAGCATTTT
>-|once|TRBJ1-1|TRBV7-3
CASSPRVNTEAFF
TGTGCCAGCAGCCCCAGGGTGAACACTGAAGCTTTCTTT
>TRBD1|once|TRBJ2-5|TRBV18
CASSPRTGAQETQYF
TGTGCCAGCTCACCTCGGACAGGGGCCCAAGAGACCCAGTACTTC
>TRBD1|-|TRBJ1-5|TRBV27
CASSPGGISNQPQHF
TGTGCCAGCAGTCCAGGGGGCATTAGCAATCAGCCCCAGCATTTT
>TRBD1|-|TRBJ1-1|TRBV7-9
CASSFGRTGPEDTEAFF
TGTGCCAGCAGCTTTGGTCGGACAGGGCCTGAGGACACTGAAGCTTTCTTT
>TRBD2|-|TRBJ2-7|TRBV5-4
CASSFTVTSGPTYEQYF
TGTGCCAGCAGCTTTACCGTGACTAGCGGGCCAACCTACGAGCAGTACTTC
>TRBD2|once|TRBJ2-1|TRBV2
CASSVSGRLSEQFF
TGTGCCAGCAGTGTTAGCGGGAGACTCAGTGAGCAGTTCTTC
>-|-|TRBJ2-7|TRBV28
CASSLGRRRAYEQYF
TGTGCCAGCAGTTTAGGTAGGCGCAGGGCCTACGAGCAGTACTTC
>-|-|TRBJ1-2|TRBV9
CASSVTGGPVTF
TGTGCCAGCAGCGTCACCGGGGGCCCTGTGACCTTC
>-|-|TRBJ1-1|TRBV27
CASRSRPGSTEAFF
TGTGCCAGCAGGTCTCGACCGGGAAGCACTGAAGCTTTCTTT
>-|-|TRBJ2-5|TRBV7-7
CASSLAMGGHKETQYF
TGTGCCAGCAGCTTAGCCATGGGAGGCCATAAAGAGACCCAGTACTTC
>-|once|TRBJ2-2|TRBV29-1
CSVGLTVNTGELFF
TGCAGCGTTGGACTGACGGTGAACACCGGGGAGCTGTTTTTT
>-|-|TRBJ2-2|TRBV29-1
CSVLRQGRATGELFF
TGCAGCGTTCTCAGGCAGGGGCGCGCCACCGGGGAGCTGTTTTTT
>-|-|TRBJ1-1|TRBV2
CASTPTPMTRAFF
TGTGCCAGCACACCGACACCTATGACTCGAGCTTTCTTT
>-|-|TRBJ2-3|TRBV29-1
CSVEGSHQRPATDTQYF
TGCAGCGTTGAAGGCTCCCATCAGCGGCCCGCCACAGATACGCAGTATTTT
>-|-|TRBJ2-7|TRBV6-1
CASSEAGIPYEQYF
TGTGCCAGCAGTGAAGCAGGCATTCCCTACGAGCAGTACTTC
>-|-|TRBJ1-1|TRBV25-1
CASSVISGTLNEAFF
TGTGCCAGCAGTGTTATATCCGGGACCCTCAATGAAGCTTTCTTT
>TRBD1|-|TRBJ2-7|TRBV7-2
CASSNPGQGYYAEQYF
TGTGCCAGCAGCAACCCGGGACAGGGGTACTACGCCGAGCAGTACTTC
>-|-|TRBJ2-7|TRBV9
CASSVDGVVGYEQYF
TGTGCCAGCAGCGTAGATGGGGTGGTGGGCTACGAGCAGTACTTC
>-|-|TRBJ2-7|TRBV12-5
CASGHRPYEQYF
TGTGCTAGTGGCCATAGGCCTTACGAGCAGTACTTC
>-|-|TRBJ2-3|TRBV15
CATSRWAPGAGPDTQYF
TGTGCCACCAGCAGATGGGCCCCGGGAGCGGGCCCAGATACGCAGTATTTT
>TRBD1|-|TRBJ1-5|TRBV6-1
CASNEGQTNQPQHF
TGTGCCAGCAATGAGGGACAGACCAATCAGCCCCAGCATTTT
>-|-|TRBJ1-4|TRBV5-1
CASSLGGATNEKLFF
TGCGCCAGCAGCTTGGGTGGAGCCACTAATGAAAAACTGTTTTTT
>-|-|TRBJ2-5|TRBV18
CASSPLPYQETQYF
TGTGCCAGCTCACCTCTCCCGTACCAAGAGACCCAGTACTTC
>TRBD1|-|TRBJ2-3|TRBV2
CASRQGARPQYF
TGTGCCAGCAGACAGGGGGCGCGGCCGCAGTATTTT
>-|-|TRBJ2-1|TRBV4-3
CASSQVPGQRNEQFF
TGCGCCAGCAGCCAAGTCCCCGGGCAAAGAAATGAGCAGTTCTTC
>-|-|TRBJ2-3|TRBV28
CASSLLPDTQYF
TGTGCCAGCAGTCTGCTCCCAGATACGCAGTATTTT
>TRBD1|-|TRBJ1-1|TRBV12-5
CASGLDRGRVEAFF
TGTGCTAGTGGTTTGGACAGGGGGCGGGTTGAAGCTTTCTTT
>-|-|TRBJ1-5|TRBV19
CATGGPGNQPQHF
TGTGCCACCGGAGGACCAGGTAATCAGCCCCAGCATTTT
>-|-|TRBJ1-1|TRBV28
CASSLSGPGQHEAFF
TGTGCCAGCAGTTTATCAGGTCCAGGACAACACGAAGCTTTCTTT
>TRBD1|-|TRBJ1-4|TRBV5-1
CASSRTGGGEKLFF
TGCGCCAGCAGCAGGACAGGAGGGGGTGAAAAACTGTTTTTT
>-|-|TRBJ2-3|TRBV28
CASSSTSRKSSTQYF
TGTGCCAGCAGTTCAACTAGCAGGAAGTCCTCTACGCAGTATTTT
>-|-|TRBJ1-4|TRBV15
CATSRGRGADSGRGKLFF
TGTGCCACCAGCAGAGGGAGAGGAGCGGATTCCGGAAGGGGGAAACTGTTTTTT
>TRBD1|-|TRBJ1-4|TRBV18
CASSPTGKEKLFF
TGTGCCAGCTCACCGACAGGGAAAGAAAAACTGTTTTTT
>TRBD1|-|TRBJ2-1|TRBV5-1
CASSLGQGNEQFF
TGCGCCAGCAGCCTGGGACAGGGCAATGAGCAGTTCTTC
>TRBD1|-|TRBJ2-4|TRBV29-1
CSAGQGENIQYF
TGCAGCGCGGGACAGGGAGAAAACATTCAGTACTTC
>-|-|TRBJ1-5|TRBV7-6
CASSQGVNQPQHF
TGTGCCAGCAGCCAGGGAGTCAATCAGCCCCAGCATTTT
>TRBD1|-|TRBJ1-4|TRBV5-4
CASSLDPTGSNEKLFF
TGTGCCAGCAGCTTGGATCCGACAGGGTCAAATGAAAAACTGTTTTTT
>TRBD2|-|TRBJ2-1|TRBV5-1
CASSLMAGGDYNEQFF
TGCGCCAGCAGCTTGATGGCGGGGGGGGACTACAATGAGCAGTTCTTC
>-|-|TRBJ1-1|TRBV7-3
CASSAGGAAFF
TGTGCCAGCAGCGCCGGGGGCGCAGCTTTCTTT
>TRBD2|-|TRBJ2-1|TRBV18
CASSPGTSGYNEQFF
TGTGCCAGCTCACCAGGGACTAGCGGATACAATGAGCAGTTCTTC